The clone carrying this TCR beta chain was counted only a few times. TCR beta CDR3 regions were amplified from RNA transcripts. First-round RT-PCR targeting the TCR CDR3 was performed with the HTBI primer set. TCRdb re-derived calls from the multiplex PCR reads in MiXCR, one entry per CDR3 protein. The data show fewer than 600,000 distinct CDR3 sequences, around 13% seen once. This sample was included in a study of T cells in Graves' hyperthyroidism and ophthalmopathy. The J segment lost 2 bases and the V segment lost 0 bases, leaving 9 bases of the junction unmatched. Looked up from germline, CDR1 is LNHDA and CDR2 is SQIVND (reference sequence). This CDR3 is 17 amino acids long.

The chain joins TRBV19 to TRBJ1-2; 7 bases match TRBD1. The sample taken for sequencing was blood. This receptor was identified in a woman in her forties with Graves' hyperthyroidism. The CDR3 coding sequence is TGTGCCAGTAGTATAGACTTCGGAGTGACAGGGAACTATGGCTACACCTTC. It translates to CASSIDFGVTGNYGYTF. The complete variable domain, with remaining parts taken from reference TRBV19 and TRBJ1-2, reads DGGITQSPKYLFRKEGQNVTLSCEQNLNHDAMYWYRQDPGQGLRLIYYSQIVNDFQKGDIAEGYSVSREKKESFPLTVTSAQKNPTAFYLCASSIDFGVTGNYGYTFGSGTRLTVV.